This T cell receptor beta chain was sequenced for a study of OX40 agonist ivuxolimab in advanced cancers. Collection of blood occurred at baseline, at cycle 4 day 1, and at cycle 7 day 1. Profiled with immunoSEQ multiplex PCR; TCRdb holds only in-frame clones, not every one. Among tens of thousands of clones, 70% to 90% were seen once, and the ten largest hold under 15%. The sequence derives from an adult with an advanced solid tumor such as melanoma, head and neck, liver or kidney cancer. The input for sequencing was CD4+ or CD8+ T cells sorted from blood, taken in a trial of the OX40 agonist ivuxolimab.

The CDR3, as DNA: TGTGCCAGCAGATCTTGGACTAGCTCTTACGAGCAGTACTTC. It specifies CASRSWTSSYEQYF. The rearrangement uses TRBV5-4 and TRBJ2-7; TRBD2 matches 8 bases. V shed 5 bases, J shed 4 bases, and the junction held 8 bases outside the gene matches. Germline CDR1 SGHNT, CDR2 YYREEE (reference sequence). The CDR3 is 14 amino acids. Complete variable domain (other parts from reference TRBV5-4 and TRBJ2-7): ETGVTQSPTHLIKTRGQQVTLRCSSQSGHNTVSWYQQALGQGPQFIFQYYREEENGRGNFPPRFSGLQFPNYSSELNVNALELDDSALYLCASRSWTSSYEQYFGPGTRLTVT.